The 9 T cell receptor beta chains in this list originate from one sample, sequenced in a study of blood T cell repertoires in COVID-19. Sequencing was performed with immunoSEQ multiplex PCR; in TCRdb, only in-frame clones are kept and a portion is missing. The repertoire holds roughly 340,000 clones, with approximately 88% as singletons. Sequencing was done on a sample of peripheral blood. The receptors stem from a woman under 40 with COVID-19, enrolled during active disease.

This clone was found once. V gene TRBV18 combines with J gene TRBJ2-7; 8 nucleotides line up with TRBD1. The germline V gene has CDR1 KGHSH and CDR2 LQKENI. V dropped 6 bases and J dropped 5; count of bases not matched to a gene: 3. The CDR3 sequence is 12 residues long. CDR3 DNA sequence: TGTGCCAGCTCCCTGACAGGGGACGAGCAGTACTTC. It specifies CASSLTGDEQYF.

This chain joins TRBV29-1 and TRBJ2-7, with 15 bases aligning to TRBD2. CDR3 length: 18 residues. CDR1 is SQVTM, CDR2 ANQGSEA, per germline. The V and J ends lost 2 bases and 4 bases, in that order; junction bases with no gene match: 12. Here the CDR3 DNA reads TGCAGCGTTGAAAGCGCCAGGCGGACTAGCGGGGGGGCTTACGAGCAGTACTTC. Translated: CSVESARRTSGGAYEQYF.

V usage is TRBV11-2 and J usage is TRBJ1-2; D possibly corresponds to TRBD1 (6 bases). This CDR3 has 13 residues. Per the germline V gene, CDR1 is SGHAT and CDR2 is FQNNGV. The V gene lost 1 base and the J gene lost 14 bases, with 17 bases spanning the gap. The CDR3 sequence is CASSLVAGAEWTF. For the CDR3, the DNA is TGTGCCAGCAGCTTAGTGGCGGGGGCGGAATGGACCTTC.

J is TRBJ1-1 and V is TRBV7-9, with unresolved D. V was cut by 4 bases and J by 0 bases, with 15 bases left in between. This CDR3 has 16 residues. The germline V gene has CDR1 SEHNR and CDR2 FQNEAQ (reference sequence). As DNA, the CDR3 is TGTGCCAGCAGCTACTTTTCGGGGATTATGAACACTGAAGCTTTCTTT. Its translation: CASSYFSGIMNTEAFF.

In this sample, this clone turned up once. CDR3 residues: CASSRQSSPAQHF. As DNA, the CDR3 is TGTGCCAGTAGCCGACAGTCATCACCGGCCCAGCATTTT. The chain recombines TRBV19 with TRBJ1-5; TRBD1 is a possible D gene (5 bases). The ends were cut back, 6 bases at V and 11 bases at J, with 17 bases in the middle. Germline CDR1 and CDR2: LNHDA and SQIVND (reference sequence). The CDR3 spans 13 residues.

The CDR3 spells CASTAGSRAGNTIYF. In DNA form, the CDR3 reads TGTGCCAGCACGGCGGGATCAAGAGCGGGAAACACCATATATTTT. The gene calls are TRBV2 and TRBJ1-3; the D is unclear. Trimming cost V 7 bases and J 4 bases, with 17 bases left between them. Germline CDR1 is SNHLY and CDR2 is FYNNEI. The CDR3 runs 15 residues.

V is TRBV5-6 and J is TRBJ2-7; 7 bases fit TRBD2. Germline-derived CDR1 and CDR2 are SGHDT and YYEEEE. The CDR3 is 17 amino acids. V lost 3 bases and J lost 3; bases outside the gene matches: 15. This chain's CDR3 is CASSSYWGGTSLYEQYF. The DNA for the CDR3 is TGTGCCAGCAGCTCCTACTGGGGGGGGACCTCGCTCTACGAGCAGTACTTC.

The V gene is TRBV10-3, the J gene TRBJ2-5; 9 bases line up with TRBD1. Trimming at V came to 5 bases and at J to 2 bases, leaving 3 bases not matched to a gene. Germline-derived CDR1 and CDR2 are ENHRY and SYGVKD. This CDR3 is 14 amino acids long. The CDR3, as DNA: TGTGCCATCAGTTCGACAGGGGGACAAGAGACCCAGTACTTC. It codes for CAISSTGGQETQYF.

The chain combines TRBV2 with TRBJ1-1; TRBD1 might be the D (6 bases). There are 15 residues in the CDR3. V was clipped by 5 bases and J by 6 bases, with 19 bases between them. Germline V CDR1 and CDR2: SNHLY, FYNNEI. This chain's CDR3 is CASSLTGGYEAEAFF. The CDR3 DNA reads as TGTGCCAGCAGTTTGACAGGCGGCTATGAGGCTGAAGCTTTCTTT.